This T cell receptor beta chain was recovered during a study of T cell repertoires in cytomegalovirus infection. TCRdb reanalysed the reads using MiXCR and keeps one entry per CDR3 protein. Among nearly 650,000 distinct CDR3 sequences listed, less than 25% were seen once. As regards this clonotype: Mismatch with germline at one junction end may stem from a read error.

The CDR3 consists of 13 residues. Germline V gives CDR1 KGHSH, CDR2 LQKENI. The receptor was derived from a human donor in good health (CMV status not recorded). Some clones in this sample may be carry-over from other donors' samples. V usage is TRBV18 and J usage is TRBJ2-7; TRBD1 might be the D (5 bases). Sequenced material: CD8+ T cells from PBMCs. This chain's CDR3 is CASPPPQVNEQYF. The CDR3 DNA follows: TGTGCCAGCCCACCACCACAGGTAAACGAGCAGTACTTC. The variable domain in full, completed from reference TRBV18 and TRBJ2-7, reads NAGVMQNPRHLVRRRGQEARLRCSPMKGHSHVYWYRQLPEEGLKFMVYLQKENIIDESGMPKERFSAEFPKEGPSILRIQQVVRGDSAAYFCASPPPQVNEQYFGPGTRLTVT.